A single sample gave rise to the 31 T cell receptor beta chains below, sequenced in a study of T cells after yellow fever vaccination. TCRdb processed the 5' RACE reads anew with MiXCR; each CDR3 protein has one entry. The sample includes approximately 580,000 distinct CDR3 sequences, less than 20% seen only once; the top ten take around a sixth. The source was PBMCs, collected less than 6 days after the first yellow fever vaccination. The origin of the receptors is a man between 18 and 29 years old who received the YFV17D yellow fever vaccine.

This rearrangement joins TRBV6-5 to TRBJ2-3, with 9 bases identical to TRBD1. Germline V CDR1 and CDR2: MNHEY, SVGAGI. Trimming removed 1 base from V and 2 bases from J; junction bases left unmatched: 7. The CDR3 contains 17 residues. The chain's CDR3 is CASSYFGTGKHTDTQYF. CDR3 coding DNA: TGTGCCAGCAGTTACTTCGGGACAGGGAAACACACAGATACGCAGTATTTT.

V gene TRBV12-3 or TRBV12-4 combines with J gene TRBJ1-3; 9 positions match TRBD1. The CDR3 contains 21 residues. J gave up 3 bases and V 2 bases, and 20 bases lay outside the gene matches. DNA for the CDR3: TGTGCCAGCAGTTTATTACTAAGAACAGGGGGCCTAGGGGCTGATGGAAACACCATATATTTT. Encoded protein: CASSLLLRTGGLGADGNTIYF.

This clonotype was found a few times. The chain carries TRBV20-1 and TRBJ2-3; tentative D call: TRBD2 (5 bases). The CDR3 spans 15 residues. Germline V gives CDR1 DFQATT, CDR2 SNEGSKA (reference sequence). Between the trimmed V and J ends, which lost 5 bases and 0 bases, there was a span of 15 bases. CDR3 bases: TGCAGTGCTCGGAGCGCCCGGGAAAGCACAGATACGCAGTATTTT. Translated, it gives CSARSARESTDTQYF.

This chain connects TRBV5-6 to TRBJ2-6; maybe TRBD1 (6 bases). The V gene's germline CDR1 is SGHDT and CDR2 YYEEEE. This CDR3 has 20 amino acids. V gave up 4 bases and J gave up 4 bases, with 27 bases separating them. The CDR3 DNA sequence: TGTGCCAGCAGCGCCATTGGGACGGACAGAGACTTACCGGGGGCCAACGTCCTGACTTTC. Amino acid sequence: CASSAIGTDRDLPGANVLTF.

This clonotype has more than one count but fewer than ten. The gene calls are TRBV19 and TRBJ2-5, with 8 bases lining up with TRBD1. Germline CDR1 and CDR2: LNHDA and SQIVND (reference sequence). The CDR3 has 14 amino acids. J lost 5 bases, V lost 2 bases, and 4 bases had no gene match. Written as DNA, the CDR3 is TGTGCCAGTAGTATACAGGGGGCGCAGGAGACCCAGTACTTC. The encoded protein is CASSIQGAQETQYF.

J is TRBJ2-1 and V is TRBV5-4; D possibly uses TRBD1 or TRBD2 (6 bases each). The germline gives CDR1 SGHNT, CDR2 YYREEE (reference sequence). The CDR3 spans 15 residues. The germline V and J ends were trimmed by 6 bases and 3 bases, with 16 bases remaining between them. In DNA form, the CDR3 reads TGTGCCAGCACCCCGGGGGCAGTATTCTACAATGAGCAGTTCTTC. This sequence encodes CASTPGAVFYNEQFF. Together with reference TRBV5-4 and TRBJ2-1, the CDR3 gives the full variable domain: ETGVTQSPTHLIKTRGQQVTLRCSSQSGHNTVSWYQQALGQGPQFIFQYYREEENGRGNFPPRFSGLQFPNYSSELNVNALELDDSALYLCASTPGAVFYNEQFFGPGTRLTVL.

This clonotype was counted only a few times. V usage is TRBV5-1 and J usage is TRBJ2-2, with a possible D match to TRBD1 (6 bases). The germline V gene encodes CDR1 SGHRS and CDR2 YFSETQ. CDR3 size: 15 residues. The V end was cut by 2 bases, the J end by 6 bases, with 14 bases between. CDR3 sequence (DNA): TGCGCCAGCAGCTTCCAGATCAGGGGCGCCGGGGAGCTGTTTTTT. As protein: CASSFQIRGAGELFF.

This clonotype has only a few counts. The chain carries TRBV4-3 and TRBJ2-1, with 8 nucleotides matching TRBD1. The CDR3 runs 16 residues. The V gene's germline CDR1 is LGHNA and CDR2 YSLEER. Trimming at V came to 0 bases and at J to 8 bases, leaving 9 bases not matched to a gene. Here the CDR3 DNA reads TGCGCCAGCAGCCAAGAAGGGACAGGTCCCCTCGATGAGCAGTTCTTC. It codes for CASSQEGTGPLDEQFF.

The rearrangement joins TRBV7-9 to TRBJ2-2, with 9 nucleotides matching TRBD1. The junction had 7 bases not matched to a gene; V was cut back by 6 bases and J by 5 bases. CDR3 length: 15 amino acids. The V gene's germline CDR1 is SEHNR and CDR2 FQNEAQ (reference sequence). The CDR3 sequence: CASSTRTGATGELFF. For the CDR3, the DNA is TGTGCCAGCAGTACCCGGACAGGGGCTACCGGGGAGCTGTTTTTT.

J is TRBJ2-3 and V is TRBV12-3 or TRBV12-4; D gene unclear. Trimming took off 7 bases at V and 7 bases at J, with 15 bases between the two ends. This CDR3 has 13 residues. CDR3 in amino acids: CASTSVPRYTQYF. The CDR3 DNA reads TGTGCCAGCACCAGCGTCCCTCGATATACGCAGTATTTT.

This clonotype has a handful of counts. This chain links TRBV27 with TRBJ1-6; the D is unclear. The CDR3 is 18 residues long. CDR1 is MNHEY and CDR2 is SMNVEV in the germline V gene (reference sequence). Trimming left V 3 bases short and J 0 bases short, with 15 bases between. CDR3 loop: CASSLFSVRSSYNSPLHF. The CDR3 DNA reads TGTGCCAGCAGTTTGTTCTCTGTCAGGAGCTCCTATAATTCACCCCTCCACTTT.

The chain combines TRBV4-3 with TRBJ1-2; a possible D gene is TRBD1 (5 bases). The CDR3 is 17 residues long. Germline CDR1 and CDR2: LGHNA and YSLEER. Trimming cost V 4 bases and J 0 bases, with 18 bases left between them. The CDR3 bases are TGCGCCAGCAGCCCCCAACGGTGGGGGGAGGCTAACTATGGCTACACCTTC. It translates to CASSPQRWGEANYGYTF.

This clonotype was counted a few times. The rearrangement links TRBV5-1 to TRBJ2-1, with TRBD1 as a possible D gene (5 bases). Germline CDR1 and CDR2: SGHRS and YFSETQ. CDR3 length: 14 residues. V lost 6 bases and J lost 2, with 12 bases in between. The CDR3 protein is CASTKTATYNEQFF. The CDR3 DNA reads TGCGCCAGCACCAAGACAGCGACCTACAATGAGCAGTTCTTC.

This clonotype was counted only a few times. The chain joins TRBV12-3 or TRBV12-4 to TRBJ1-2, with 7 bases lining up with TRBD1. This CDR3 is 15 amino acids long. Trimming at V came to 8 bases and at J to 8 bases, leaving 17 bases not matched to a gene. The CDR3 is CASSLGAGSGGGYTF. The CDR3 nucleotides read TGTGCCAGCTCTCTGGGGGCGGGATCAGGGGGAGGCTACACCTTC.

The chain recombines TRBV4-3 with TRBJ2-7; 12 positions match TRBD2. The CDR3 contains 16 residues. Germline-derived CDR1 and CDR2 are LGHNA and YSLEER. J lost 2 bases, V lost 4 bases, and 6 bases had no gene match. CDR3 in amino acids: CASSPGTSGRAYEQYF. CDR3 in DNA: TGCGCCAGCAGCCCTGGGACTAGCGGGCGGGCCTACGAGCAGTACTTC.

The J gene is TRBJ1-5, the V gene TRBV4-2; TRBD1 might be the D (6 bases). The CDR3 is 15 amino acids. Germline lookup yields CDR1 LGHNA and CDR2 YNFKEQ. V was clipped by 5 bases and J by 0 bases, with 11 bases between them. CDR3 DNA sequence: TGTGCCAGCAGCTGGGAGGGGGGTAGCAATCAGCCCCAGCATTTT. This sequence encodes CASSWEGGSNQPQHF.

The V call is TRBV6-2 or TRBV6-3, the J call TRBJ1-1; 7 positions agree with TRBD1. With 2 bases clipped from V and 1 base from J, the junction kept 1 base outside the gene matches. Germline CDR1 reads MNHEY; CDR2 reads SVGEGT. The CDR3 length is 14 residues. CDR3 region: CASSYQGENTEAFF. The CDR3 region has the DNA TGTGCCAGCAGTTACCAGGGGGAGAACACTGAAGCTTTCTTT.

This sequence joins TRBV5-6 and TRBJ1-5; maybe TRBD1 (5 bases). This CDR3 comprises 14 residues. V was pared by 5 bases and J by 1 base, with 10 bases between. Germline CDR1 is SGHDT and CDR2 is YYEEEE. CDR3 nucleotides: TGTGCCAGCAGTAAATGGGACAGCAATCAGCCCCAGCATTTT. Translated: CASSKWDSNQPQHF. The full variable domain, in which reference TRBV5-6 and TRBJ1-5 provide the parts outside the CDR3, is DAGVTQSPTHLIKTRGQQVTLRCSPKSGHDTVSWYQQALGQGPQFIFQYYEEEERQRGNFPDRFSGHQFPNYSSELNVNALLLGDSALYLCASSKWDSNQPQHFGDGTRLSIL.

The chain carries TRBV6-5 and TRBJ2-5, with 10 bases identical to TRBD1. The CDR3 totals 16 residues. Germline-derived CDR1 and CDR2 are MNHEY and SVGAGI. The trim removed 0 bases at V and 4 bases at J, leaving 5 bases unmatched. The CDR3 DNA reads TGTGCCAGCAGTTACTCACTGACAGGGGGCGTAGAGACCCAGTACTTC. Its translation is CASSYSLTGGVETQYF.

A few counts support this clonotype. The CDR3 nucleotides are TGTGCCAGCAGCTTATACAGCCAAGAGACCCAGTACTTC. Its translation: CASSLYSQETQYF. This chain joins TRBV7-2 and TRBJ2-5; D unclear. V lost 2 bases and J 1 base, leaving 5 bases between the germline ends. The V gene's germline CDR1 is SGHTA and CDR2 FQGNSA. The CDR3 covers 13 residues.

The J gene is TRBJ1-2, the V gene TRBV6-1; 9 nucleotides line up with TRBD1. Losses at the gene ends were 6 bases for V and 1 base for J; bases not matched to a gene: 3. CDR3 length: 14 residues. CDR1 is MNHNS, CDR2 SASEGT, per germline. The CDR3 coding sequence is TGTGCCAGCAGCCGGGACAGGGTTAACTATGGCTACACCTTC. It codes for CASSRDRVNYGYTF.

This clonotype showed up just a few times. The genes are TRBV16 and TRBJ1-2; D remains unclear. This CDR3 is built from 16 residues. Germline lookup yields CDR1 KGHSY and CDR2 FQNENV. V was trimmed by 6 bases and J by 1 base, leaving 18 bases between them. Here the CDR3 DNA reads TGTGCCAGCAGTCCACTGGACCACAAGAATAACTATGGCTACACCTTC. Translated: CASSPLDHKNNYGYTF. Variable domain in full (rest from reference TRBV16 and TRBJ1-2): GEEVAQTPKHLVRGEGQKAKLYCAPIKGHSYVFWYQQVLKNEFKFLISFQNENVFDETGMPKERFSAKCLPNSPCSLEIQATKLEDSAVYFCASSPLDHKNNYGYTFGSGTRLTVV.

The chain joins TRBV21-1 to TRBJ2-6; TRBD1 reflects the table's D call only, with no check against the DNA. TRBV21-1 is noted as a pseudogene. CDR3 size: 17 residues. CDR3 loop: CASSDTAGHSGANVLTF. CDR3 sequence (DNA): TGTGCCAGCAGCGATACCGCAGGGCACTCTGGGGCCAACGTCCTGACTTTC.

CDR3 DNA: TGCGCCAGCAGAAACCTAGCGGGGGATACCTCCTACAATGAGCAGTTCTTC. Encoded protein: CASRNLAGDTSYNEQFF. V and J are TRBV5-1 and TRBJ2-1; 10 nucleotides align to TRBD2. This CDR3 spans 17 amino acids. The ends lost 5 bases at V and 0 bases at J; junction bases unmatched: 8. CDR1 and CDR2 (germline): SGHRS, YFSETQ. Full variable domain (outside the CDR3, taken from reference TRBV5-1 and TRBJ2-1): KAGVTQTPRYLIKTRGQQVTLSCSPISGHRSVSWYQQTPGQGLQFLFEYFSETQRNKGNFPGRFSGRQFSNSRSEMNVSTLELGDSALYLCASRNLAGDTSYNEQFFGPGTRLTVL.

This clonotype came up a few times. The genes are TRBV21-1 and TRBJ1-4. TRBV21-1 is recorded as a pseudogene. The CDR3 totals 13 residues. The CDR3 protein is CASGYEEGEKLFF. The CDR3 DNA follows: TGTGCCAGCGGGTACGAGGAGGGTGAAAAACTGTTTTTT.

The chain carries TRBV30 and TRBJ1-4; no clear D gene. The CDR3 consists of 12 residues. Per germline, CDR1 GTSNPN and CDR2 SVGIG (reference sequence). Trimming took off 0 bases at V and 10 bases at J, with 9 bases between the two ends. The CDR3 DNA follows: TGTGCCTGGAGTGTAGGTGTAGGAAAACTGTTTTTT. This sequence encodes CAWSVGVGKLFF.

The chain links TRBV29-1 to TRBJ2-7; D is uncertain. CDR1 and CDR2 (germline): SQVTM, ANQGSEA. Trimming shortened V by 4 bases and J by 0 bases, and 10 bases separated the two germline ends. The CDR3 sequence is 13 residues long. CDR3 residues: CSVAVGSSYEQYV. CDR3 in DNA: TGCAGCGTTGCGGTAGGCAGCTCCTACGAGCAGTACGTC.

CDR3 amino acids: CASSSGPTSTDTQYF. The DNA of the CDR3 is TGTGCCAGCAGCTCCGGGCCTACTAGCACAGATACGCAGTATTTT. The genes are TRBV7-2 and TRBJ2-3; no clear D gene. Per germline, CDR1 SGHTA and CDR2 FQGNSA. With 4 bases removed from V and 0 bases from J, the gap between germline ends came to 11 bases. The CDR3 is 15 amino acids.

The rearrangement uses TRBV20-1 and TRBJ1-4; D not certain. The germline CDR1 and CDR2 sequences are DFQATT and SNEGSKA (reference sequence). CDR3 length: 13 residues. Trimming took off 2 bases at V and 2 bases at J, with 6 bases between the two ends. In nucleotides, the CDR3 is TGCAGTGCTAGATTGGTGACTAATGAAAAACTGTTTTTT. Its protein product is CSARLVTNEKLFF.

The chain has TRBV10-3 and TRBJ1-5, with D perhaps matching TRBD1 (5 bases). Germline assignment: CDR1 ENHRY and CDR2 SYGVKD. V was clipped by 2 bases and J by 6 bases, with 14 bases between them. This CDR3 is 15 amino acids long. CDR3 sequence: CAISEGVGVGQPQHF. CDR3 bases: TGTGCCATCAGTGAGGGGGTAGGGGTCGGTCAGCCCCAGCATTTT.

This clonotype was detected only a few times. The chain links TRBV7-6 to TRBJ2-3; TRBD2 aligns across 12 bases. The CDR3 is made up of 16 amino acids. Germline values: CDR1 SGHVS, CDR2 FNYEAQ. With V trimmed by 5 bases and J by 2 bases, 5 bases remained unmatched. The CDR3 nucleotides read TGTGCCAGCAGCCCAAGGACTAGCGGGGTCACAGATACGCAGTATTTT. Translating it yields CASSPRTSGVTDTQYF. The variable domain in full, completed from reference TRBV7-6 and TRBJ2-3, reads GAGVSQSPRYKVTKRGQDVALRCDPISGHVSLYWYRQALGQGPEFLTYFNYEAQQDKSGLPNDRFSAERPEGSISTLTIQRTEQRDSAMYRCASSPRTSGVTDTQYFGPGTRLTVL.